This T cell receptor (beta chain) emerged from a study of blood T cell repertoires in COVID-19 (dated by TCRdb to 2018 to 2021). As for the study more broadly: The collaborator samples originated in the United States, Italy and Spain and spanned the acute and convalescent phases of COVID-19. The prospective study material was composed of cDNA or gDNA derived from T cells, B-cell-depleted T cells, or PBMCs. The dataset comprised deeply sampled blood TCRbeta repertoires from subjects exposed to, actively infected with, or recovered from COVID-19. The repertoires were made available in a free public database intended to serve as a resource for research on the immune response to SARS-CoV-2. Samples were obtained from the ongoing ImmuneRACE study (first 160 participants) and from approximately 1,200 subjects provided by 6 global collaborators. Nearly every sample came with metadata listing a de-identified subject ID, COVID-19 status, age in years and sex. Where available, HLA class I and class II types were taken from metadata supplied by the sample provider and were not determined by assay-based typing.

What the work shows at the level of the full study, not this receptor alone: How much clinical and demographic metadata was included differed by source and by participant, and the metadata was provided uncurated.

Regarding this clone: Its specific antigen is unknown. Per-base quality was not reported, and no clone a single base away is much larger than it.

Ends trimmed: V by 6 bases, J by 0 bases; bases unmatched to a gene: 5. Looking up the germline V gene yields CDR1 MNHEY and CDR2 SVGAGI. The CDR3 numbers 14 residues from cysteine through phenylalanine. The entry retains the CDR3 DNA only, 42 bases that are in frame from base 1. TCRbeta CDR3 regions were amplified from genomic DNA by means of the immunoSEQ Assay, a bias-controlled multiplex PCR. The study's own analysis went as follows. Within the assay, amplification of reference gene primers was used to estimate how many nucleated cells each sample contained. Sequence reads were collapsed and filtered to measure the absolute abundance of every unique TCRbeta CDR3 rearrangement. For each sample, productive Simpson clonality was calculated as the square root of Simpson's diversity index across productive rearrangements. As stored in TCRdb, this immuneACCESS dataset retains in-frame rearrangements with V and J assigned. A fraction of the clones does not appear; measured against another copy, unresolved V genes explain less than half of the discrepancy, and the remainder lacks a known reason. V, J and clone size are taken as reported in that table, and D and trimming were inferred from the DNA itself. For this sample the table gives a few hundred thousand clones, of which roughly 90% were detected only once. The top ten constitute approximately 2.2% of the sample.

Each collaborating institution followed its own protocols to collect whole blood in K2EDTA tubes. For TCRbeta analysis, collaborators shipped samples as frozen whole blood, isolated PBMCs, or DNA extracted from either of those sample types. The chain uses TRBV6-5 and TRBJ2-7; TRBD1 matches 7 bases in the middle. The TCR comes from a man aged 18-30 years with active or convalescent COVID-19. The specimen was peripheral blood. The bases are TGTGCCAGCAGACCGGGACAGAACTCCTACGAGCAGTACTTC. Its product reads: CASRPGQNSYEQYF.